The rows below give T cell receptor beta chains drawn from one sample of a study of cytomegalovirus exposure and HLA in healthy donors. Method: immunoSEQ multiplex PCR; TCRdb's copy keeps in-frame clones and lacks some. This sample has more than 45,000 clones; about two thirds occur once, and the top ten carry approximately 20%. The material sequenced was PBMCs. These TCRs come from a woman in her sixties or seventies in good health and CMV-seropositive. CDR3s include the opening cysteine and the closing phenylalanine or tryptophan. A D gene is named only where the DNA matches it firmly. The listing skips clone size in some rows; elsewhere it reads once, few, many or a size class.

-	TRBV5-1	few	TRBJ2-1	CASSFDAGVNEQFF	TGCGCCAGCAGCTTTGATGCAGGGGTCAATGAGCAGTTCTTC
-	TRBV29-1	-	TRBJ2-1	CSVEGGSPGYNEQFF	TGCAGCGTTGAAGGGGGCTCCCCGGGCTACAATGAGCAGTTCTTC
-	TRBV5-8	few	TRBJ2-7	CASSSPAREQYF	TGTGCCAGCAGCTCCCCGGCGCGGGAGCAGTACTTC
TRBD1	TRBV27	-	TRBJ1-1	CASSSGTGNTEAFF	TGTGCCAGCAGTTCGGGGACAGGGAACACTGAAGCTTTCTTT
TRBD1	TRBV7-8	-	TRBJ2-7	CASKLGQAYEQYF	TGTGCCAGCAAGTTGGGACAGGCCTACGAGCAGTACTTC
-	TRBV4-2	few	TRBJ2-2	CASSLRGFGGELFF	TGTGCCAGCAGCCTCCGGGGGTTTGGCGGGGAGCTGTTTTTT
-	TRBV10-1	-	TRBJ2-5	CASSEPLDGKETQYF	TGCGCCAGCAGTGAGCCTCTAGATGGCAAAGAGACCCAGTACTTC
TRBD2	TRBV9	few	TRBJ2-3	CASSVGTSGGDTQYF	TGTGCCAGCAGCGTAGGGACTAGCGGGGGGGATACGCAGTATTTT
TRBD2	TRBV30	-	TRBJ2-4	CALESGGAKNIQYF	TGTGCCTTGGAGAGCGGGGGGGCCAAAAACATTCAGTACTTC
TRBD2	TRBV7-2	-	TRBJ2-5	CASSSPSGGQYQETQYF	TGTGCCAGCAGCTCCCCTAGCGGGGGCCAGTACCAAGAGACCCAGTACTTC
TRBD2	TRBV27	many	TRBJ2-1	CASSWGLVVPGEQFF	TGTGCCAGCAGTTGGGGACTAGTCGTCCCGGGGGAGCAGTTCTTC
-	TRBV5-1	-	TRBJ1-1	CASSLQGPRKAEAFF	TGCGCCAGCAGCTTACAGGGACCTCGGAAGGCTGAAGCTTTCTTT
-	TRBV5-1	medium-sized	TRBJ1-4	CASSLEWTHEKLFF	TGCGCCAGCAGCTTGGAATGGACTCATGAAAAACTGTTTTTT
TRBD1	TRBV4-3	-	TRBJ1-2	CASSQVQGANYGYTF	TGCGCCAGCAGCCAAGTCCAGGGGGCTAACTATGGCTACACCTTC
-	TRBV4-3	-	TRBJ1-2	CASSQVGATNYGYTF	TGCGCCAGCAGCCAAGTGGGGGCTACTAACTATGGCTACACCTTC